Listed below are T cell receptor beta chains from one sample, sequenced in a study of technical replicates of blood from several donors. Clones were sequenced by immunoSEQ multiplex PCR, and TCRdb holds only the in-frame ones, with some missing. The sample has 67,000 or so clones, approximately 92% seen once. Sequences were obtained from T cells isolated from PBMCs. These receptors all stem from a human donor in good health. The conserved cysteine and the conserved F or W are not part of the CDR3 here. The D gene is left open where the match is weak.

v_call	d_call	cdr3_length	j_call	cdr3_aa
TRBV28	TRBD1	12	TRBJ1-5	AINRQGLYQPQH
TRBV30	.	13	TRBJ1-4	AWDRRGEEGEKLF
TRBV5-1	.	12	TRBJ2-5	ASSLAFTEETQY
TRBV9	TRBD1	12	TRBJ2-1	ASSVKGQYNEQF
TRBV11-2	.	14	TRBJ2-5	ASSFFGTGLYETQY
TRBV6-5	TRBD2	13	TRBJ2-2	ASSFNGRATGELF
TRBV2	.	12	TRBJ1-3	ASSARTNGNTIY
TRBV4-1	.	13	TRBJ2-5	ASSQPGQGGETQY
TRBV19	TRBD2	14	TRBJ2-7	ASSSPSSGSHDEQY
TRBV5-4	.	14	TRBJ1-2	ASSSLQGETNYGYT
TRBV18	.	12	TRBJ2-7	ASSPVDSSYEQY